What follows is one T cell receptor beta chain and its context. Antigen specificity is unknown. Mismatch with germline at one junction end may stem from a read error. The sample belongs to a study of T-cell memory formation after mild COVID-19. Overall study results and limits: The CD4+ clones that contracted clustered mainly within CM and EM, and the CD8+ clones concentrated in EMRA. There was a balanced CD4/CD8 profile in clones contracting day 15 to 85, and later expanders leaned CD4+. There was no confirmation that second-wave clones peaking on day 37 were SARS-CoV-2 specific.

This CDR3 region has 11 residues. Germline V gene lookup returns CDR1 SNHLY and CDR2 FYNNEI. TCRdb fed the 5' RACE reads into MiXCR, producing one record per CDR3 protein. The table has hundreds of thousands of distinct CDR3 sequences, 25% to 30% seen once. This TCR came from an adult woman who had mild COVID-19 (a few samples of this study predate the infection). Cell type and time point are not known. The chain joins TRBV2 to TRBJ2-7, with D perhaps TRBD2 (5 bases). Input material: PBMCs or a T cell subset sorted from them (not recorded which). The DNA of the CDR3 is TGTGCCAGCAGTGAATTCGATTATAGCGTCTTC. It is translated as CASSEFDYSVF. The whole variable domain, remainder taken from reference TRBV2 and TRBJ2-7, is EPEVTQTPSHQVTQMGQEVILRCVPISNHLYFYWYRQILGQKVEFLVSFYNNEISEKSEIFDDQFSVERPDGSNFTLKIRSTKLEDSAMYFCASSEFDYSVFGPGTRLTVT.